These T cell receptor beta chains were read from a single sample in a study of blood T cells in healthy people across ages. TCRdb processed the 5' RACE reads anew with MiXCR; each CDR3 protein has one entry. The sample lists 1.8 million or so distinct CDR3 sequences, around 42% occurring once. Sequencing input: blood. Receptors originate from a human donor in good health. Both conserved end residues are part of each CDR3. The D gene is left open where the match is weak. Expanded clones get a size class; other rows say once, few or many, or leave the size out.

v_call	j_call	clone_size	d_call	cdr3_nt	cdr3_aa
TRBV2	TRBJ2-5	few	-	TGTGCCAGCAGTCCTAATCTTGGGACCGGAGAGACCCAGTACTTC	CASSPNLGTGETQYF
TRBV20-1	TRBJ2-5	few	TRBD2	TGCAGTGCTTTCCGACTAGCGGGGTTAGAGACCCAGTACTTC	CSAFRLAGLETQYF
TRBV13	TRBJ2-7	few	TRBD1	TGTGCCAGCAGCTCGTCCGGGGACAGGACTTACGAGCAGTACTTC	CASSSSGDRTYEQYF
TRBV7-2	TRBJ2-7	-	-	TGTGCCAGCAGCTTAGTGGGCAGGGGAGGTCCCTACGAGCAGTACTTC	CASSLVGRGGPYEQYF
TRBV7-2	TRBJ2-3	many	-	TGTGCCAGCAGCTTCGGCGGACCAGATACGCAGTATTTT	CASSFGGPDTQYF
TRBV4-3	TRBJ1-2	-	TRBD1	TGCGCCAGCAGCCCAGACAGGGTTAATTTTGGCTACACCTTC	CASSPDRVNFGYTF
TRBV24-1	TRBJ2-1	few	-	TGTGCCACCAGTGACGGCACGGGGACCGAGATAAGGCAGTTCTTC	CATSDGTGTEIRQFF
TRBV7-9	TRBJ2-5	-	TRBD2	TGTGCCAGCAGCTGGGGGACTAGCGGGGCTCAAGAGACCCAGTACTTC	CASSWGTSGAQETQYF
TRBV27	TRBJ1-6	few	TRBD1	TGTGCCAGCAGAGACAGGGTAGACGATTCACCCCTCCACTTT	CASRDRVDDSPLHF
TRBV20-1	TRBJ1-5	few	-	TGCAGTGCTACCCCGACTGGGGGGATGGGCAATCAGCCCCAGCATTTT	CSATPTGGMGNQPQHF
TRBV20-1	TRBJ2-1	-	-	TGCAGTGCTCCCGACAGCCGGGGGTACAATGAGCAGTTCTTC	CSAPDSRGYNEQFF
TRBV7-2	TRBJ1-2	few	TRBD1	TGTGCCGGCCGGGTAACCGGGACAGCCTCGAATGGCTACACCTTC	CAGRVTGTASNGYTF
TRBV28	TRBJ2-1	once	TRBD2	TGTGCCAGCAGTTTATCCACTAGCGTCGGCGAGCAGTTCTTC	CASSLSTSVGEQFF
TRBV11-1	TRBJ2-7	once	-	TGTGCCAGCAGCTTACTTGGCTCGTGGCCGGGGGCTGAATACGAGCAGTACTTC	CASSLLGSWPGAEYEQYF
TRBV7-8	TRBJ2-7	-	TRBD2	TGTGCCAGCAGCTTCCCGCCGGGACTAGTTCCCTACGAGCAGTACTTC	CASSFPPGLVPYEQYF
TRBV29-1	TRBJ2-3	-	-	TGCAGCGTCGCCGCTGGGCAGGTAGATACGCAGTATTTT	CSVAAGQVDTQYF
TRBV20-1	TRBJ2-3	few	-	TGCAGTGCTAGAGCAGAAGGCCGGGGAGAAGATACGCAGTATTTT	CSARAEGRGEDTQYF
TRBV7-6	TRBJ1-2	-	-	TGTGCCAGCGGCGACCGGGGGGGCTACACCTTC	CASGDRGGYTF
TRBV9	TRBJ1-2	few	-	TGTGCCAGCAGCTTAACGACCCGGGCGGGCTACACCTTC	CASSLTTRAGYTF
TRBV12-3/TRBV12-4	TRBJ1-1	few	-	TGTGCCAGCAGGATGGGAGGCACTGAAGCTTTCTTT	CASRMGGTEAFF
TRBV27	TRBJ2-7	-	TRBD1	TGTGCCAGCCGGCGACAGGGGGGAGAGAAGCAGTACTTC	CASRRQGGEKQYF
TRBV27	TRBJ1-2	-	-	TGTACCAGCAGTCCCTGGGGGCGCCCGGGCCCCTATGGCTACACCTTC	CTSSPWGRPGPYGYTF
TRBV7-9	TRBJ1-1	-	-	TGTGCCAGCAGCTTATACAGTCAAGGGAACACTGAAGTTTTCTTT	CASSLYSQGNTEVFF
TRBV20-1	TRBJ2-1	few	TRBD2	TGCAGTGCTACTTTAGCGGGGAGCTACAATGAGCAGTTCTTC	CSATLAGSYNEQFF
TRBV7-6	TRBJ2-7	-	TRBD2	TGTGCCAACAGCTTAGTACTAGCGGGGGGATCCACCTACGAGCAGTACTTC	CANSLVLAGGSTYEQYF
TRBV3-1	TRBJ2-7	-	-	TGTGCCAGCAGCCAAGAGCCGGGACGGAGCTACGAGCAGTACTTC	CASSQEPGRSYEQYF
TRBV15	TRBJ1-2	-	-	TGTGCCACCAGCAGAGACGTGACAGGCTATGGCTACACCTTC	CATSRDVTGYGYTF